This T cell receptor beta chain was observed in a study of Graves' ophthalmopathy and Graves' hyperthyroidism. Study background: There was a collection of peripheral blood at initial diagnosis, before any treatment.

General study findings and limits: With just under 90% sensitivity and around 80% specificity, a 13-signature model separated ophthalmopathy from stable hyperthyroidism. Most expanded thyroid clonotypes above 0.001 frequency also appeared in blood.

Clinical symptoms, serum thyroxine, TRAb, thyroid ultrasound and orbital computed tomography were relied on for diagnosis. Transcripts of RNA were the source for amplifying TCR beta CDR3 regions. HTBI primers served in a first-round RT-PCR, which a second-round multiplex PCR followed. TCRdb analysed the multiplex PCR reads with MiXCR anew, one entry per CDR3 protein. The table has 170,000 or so distinct CDR3 sequences, roughly 37% seen once. This clonotype was recorded at least ten times. Antigen unknown. Sequencing was carried out using peripheral blood. The clonotype originates from a woman between 40 and 55 years old with Graves' ophthalmopathy.

CDR3 nucleotides: TGTGCCAGCAGCTATCGGGACGGTTCCCCCGACGAGCAGTACTTC. Translated: CASSYRDGSPDEQYF. The chain joins TRBV11-3 to TRBJ2-7, with D perhaps matching TRBD1 or TRBD2 (5 bases each). Per the germline V gene, CDR1 is SGHNT and CDR2 is YENEEA. With 4 bases removed from V and 5 bases from J, the gap between germline ends came to 18 bases. The CDR3 consists of 15 residues.